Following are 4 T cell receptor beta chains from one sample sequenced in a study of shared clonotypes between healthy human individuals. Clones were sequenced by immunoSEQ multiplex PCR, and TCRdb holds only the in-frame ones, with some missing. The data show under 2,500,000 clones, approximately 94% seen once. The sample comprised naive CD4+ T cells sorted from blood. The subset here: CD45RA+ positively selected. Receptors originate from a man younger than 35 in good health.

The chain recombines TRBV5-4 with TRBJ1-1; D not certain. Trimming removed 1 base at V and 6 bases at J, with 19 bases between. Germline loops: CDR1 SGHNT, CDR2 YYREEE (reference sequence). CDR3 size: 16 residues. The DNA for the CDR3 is TGTGCCAGCAGCTTGACCCTAAACCTTCGGACCGCTGAAGCTTTCTTT. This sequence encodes CASSLTLNLRTAEAFF.

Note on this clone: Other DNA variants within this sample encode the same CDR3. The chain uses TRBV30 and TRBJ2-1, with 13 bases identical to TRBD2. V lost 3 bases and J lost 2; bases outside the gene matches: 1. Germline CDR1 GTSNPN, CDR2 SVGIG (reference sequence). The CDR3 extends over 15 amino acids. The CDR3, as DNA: TGTGCCTGGAGACTAGCGGGAGGGCCCTACAATGAGCAGTTCTTC. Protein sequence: CAWRLAGGPYNEQFF.

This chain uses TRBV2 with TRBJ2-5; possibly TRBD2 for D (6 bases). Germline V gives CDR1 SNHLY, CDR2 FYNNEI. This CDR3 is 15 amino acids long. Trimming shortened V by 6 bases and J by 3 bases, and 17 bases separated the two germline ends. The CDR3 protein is CASRGEVVTKETQYF. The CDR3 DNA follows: TGTGCCAGCAGAGGGGAGGTGGTAACCAAAGAGACCCAGTACTTC.

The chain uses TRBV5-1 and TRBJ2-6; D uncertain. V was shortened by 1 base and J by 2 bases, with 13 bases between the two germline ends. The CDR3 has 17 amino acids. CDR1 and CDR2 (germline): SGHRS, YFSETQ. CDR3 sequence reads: CASSLRPVVAGANVLTF. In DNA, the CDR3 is TGCGCCAGCAGCTTGCGCCCGGTAGTGGCTGGGGCCAACGTCCTGACTTTC.